Listed here are 3 T cell receptor beta chains from one sample, sequenced in a study of Ad26.COV2.S vaccination and SARS-CoV-2 variants. Assay: immunoSEQ multiplex PCR; the TCRdb copy retains only in-frame clones and omits some. The sample has 350,000 to 400,000 clones, over 75% seen once. The treatment here: roughly 20 received Ad26.COV2.S at low or high dose, single or two shots; roughly five received placebo; per-sample allocation not given. Sample collection was performed on day 63 after the first vaccine or placebo injection. This specimen was peripheral blood, taken in a trial of Ad26.COV2.S vaccine versus placebo. The source of these receptors is a person between 18 and 59 years old who received the Ad26.COV2.S COVID-19 vaccine or a placebo.

The chain uses TRBV7-9 and TRBJ1-2; tentative D call: TRBD1 (6 bases). Per germline, CDR1 SEHNR and CDR2 FQNEAQ (reference sequence). Trimming took off 5 bases at V and 8 bases at J, with 18 bases between the two ends. This CDR3 spans 14 amino acids. The CDR3 nucleotides read TGTGCCAGCAGCCATGAGGGGGTCCTGCGGGGCTACACCTTC. Translated, it gives CASSHEGVLRGYTF.

The gene calls are TRBV12-3 or TRBV12-4 and TRBJ1-6, with D unresolved. V gave up 7 bases and J gave up 10 bases, with 11 bases separating them. CDR3 length: 12 amino acids. CDR3 in amino acids: CASTQEDSPLHF. In DNA form, the CDR3 reads TGTGCCAGCACCCAAGAGGACTCACCCCTCCACTTT.

This clone was counted once. The rearrangement joins TRBV7-2 to TRBJ2-7, with 7 bases identical to TRBD1. Germline CDR1 and CDR2: SGHTA and FQGNSA. V shed 5 bases, J shed 4 bases, and the junction held 8 bases outside the gene matches. CDR3 length: 14 residues. CDR3 bases: TGTGCCAGCAGCATCAGACAGGGTGAATACGAGCAGTACTTC. The encoded protein is CASSIRQGEYEQYF.